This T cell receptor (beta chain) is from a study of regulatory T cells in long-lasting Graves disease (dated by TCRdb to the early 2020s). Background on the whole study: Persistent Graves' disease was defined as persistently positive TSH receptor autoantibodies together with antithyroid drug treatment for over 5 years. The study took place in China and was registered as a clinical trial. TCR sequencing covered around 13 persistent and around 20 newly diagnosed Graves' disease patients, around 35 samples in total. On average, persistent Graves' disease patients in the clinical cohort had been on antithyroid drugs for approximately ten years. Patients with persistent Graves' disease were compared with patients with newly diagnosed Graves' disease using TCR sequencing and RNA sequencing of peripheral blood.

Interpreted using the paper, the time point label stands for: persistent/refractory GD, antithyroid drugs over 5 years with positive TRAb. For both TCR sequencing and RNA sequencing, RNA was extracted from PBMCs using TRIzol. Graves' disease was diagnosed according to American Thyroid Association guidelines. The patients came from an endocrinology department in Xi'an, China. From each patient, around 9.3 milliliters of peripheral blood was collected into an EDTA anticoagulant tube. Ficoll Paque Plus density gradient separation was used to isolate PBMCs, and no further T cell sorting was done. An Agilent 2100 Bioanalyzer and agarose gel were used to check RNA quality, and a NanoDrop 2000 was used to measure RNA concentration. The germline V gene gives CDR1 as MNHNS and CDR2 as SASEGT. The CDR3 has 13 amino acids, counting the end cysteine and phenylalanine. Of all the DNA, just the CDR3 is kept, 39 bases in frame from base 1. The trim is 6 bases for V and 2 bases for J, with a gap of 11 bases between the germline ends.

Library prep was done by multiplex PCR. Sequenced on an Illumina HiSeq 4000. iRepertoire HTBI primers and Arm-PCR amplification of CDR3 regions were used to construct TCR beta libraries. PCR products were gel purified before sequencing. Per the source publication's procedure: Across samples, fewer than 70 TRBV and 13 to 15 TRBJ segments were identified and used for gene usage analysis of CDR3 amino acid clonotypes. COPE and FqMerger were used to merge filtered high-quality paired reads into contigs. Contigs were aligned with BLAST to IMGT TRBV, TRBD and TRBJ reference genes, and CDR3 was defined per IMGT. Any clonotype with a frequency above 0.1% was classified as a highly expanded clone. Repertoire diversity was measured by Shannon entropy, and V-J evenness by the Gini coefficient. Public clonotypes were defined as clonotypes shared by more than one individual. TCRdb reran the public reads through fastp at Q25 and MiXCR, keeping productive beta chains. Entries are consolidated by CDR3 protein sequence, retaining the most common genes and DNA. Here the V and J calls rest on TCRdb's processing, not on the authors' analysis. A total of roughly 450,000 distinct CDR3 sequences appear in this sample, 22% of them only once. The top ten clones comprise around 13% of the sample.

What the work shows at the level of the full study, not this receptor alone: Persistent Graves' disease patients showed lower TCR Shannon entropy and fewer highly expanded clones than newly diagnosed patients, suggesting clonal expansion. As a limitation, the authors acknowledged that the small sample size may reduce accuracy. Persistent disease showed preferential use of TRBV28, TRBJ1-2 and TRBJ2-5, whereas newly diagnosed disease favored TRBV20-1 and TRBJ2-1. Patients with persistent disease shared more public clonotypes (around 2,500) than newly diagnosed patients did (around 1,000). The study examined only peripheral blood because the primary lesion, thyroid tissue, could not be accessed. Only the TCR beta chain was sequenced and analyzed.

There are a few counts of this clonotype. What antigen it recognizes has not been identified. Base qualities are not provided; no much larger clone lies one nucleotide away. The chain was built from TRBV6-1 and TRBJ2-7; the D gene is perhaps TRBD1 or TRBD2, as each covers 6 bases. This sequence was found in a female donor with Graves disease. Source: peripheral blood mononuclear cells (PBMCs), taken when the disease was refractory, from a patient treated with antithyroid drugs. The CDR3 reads CASSVRGAYEQYF. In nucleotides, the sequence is TGTGCCAGCAGCGTGAGGGGGGCCTACGAGCAGTACTTC.